The clone carrying this T cell receptor beta chain was detected ten times or more. Its antigen is currently unknown. One entry per CDR3 protein results from TCRdb running MiXCR on the 5' RACE reads. The data show about 4,400 distinct CDR3 sequences, 5% to 6.5% seen once. This entry is derived from a study of spatial heterogeneity in lung cancer. Study context: Tumor regions showed TCR transcript counts that correlated strongly with a T cell module score from matched bulk RNA-seq.

Study-level findings and limits: Higher tumor mutation counts went along with higher counts of expanded intratumoral alpha and beta TCRs. For tumor T cells, estimated coverage reached only around 7% (alpha) and over 11% (beta).

Time point here: sample taken at primary tumor resection. The donor group consisted of 55 to 85 patients who had untreated, early-stage non-small cell lung cancer. Material for sequencing was whole RNA from tumor, nontumor lung or frozen PBMC, left unsorted. The sample here was lung tumor tissue, taken at surgery. The sequence was collected from a male donor with early-stage non-small cell lung cancer.

As DNA, the CDR3 is TGTGCCAGCAGTTCCCGGGCAGGGGATAATTCACCCCTCCACTTT. It is translated as CASSSRAGDNSPLHF. The rearrangement links TRBV11-2 to TRBJ1-6; tentative D call: TRBD1 (6 bases). V lost 6 bases and J 5 bases, leaving 14 bases between the germline ends. There are 15 residues in the CDR3. CDR1 is SGHAT and CDR2 is FQNNGV in the germline V gene.